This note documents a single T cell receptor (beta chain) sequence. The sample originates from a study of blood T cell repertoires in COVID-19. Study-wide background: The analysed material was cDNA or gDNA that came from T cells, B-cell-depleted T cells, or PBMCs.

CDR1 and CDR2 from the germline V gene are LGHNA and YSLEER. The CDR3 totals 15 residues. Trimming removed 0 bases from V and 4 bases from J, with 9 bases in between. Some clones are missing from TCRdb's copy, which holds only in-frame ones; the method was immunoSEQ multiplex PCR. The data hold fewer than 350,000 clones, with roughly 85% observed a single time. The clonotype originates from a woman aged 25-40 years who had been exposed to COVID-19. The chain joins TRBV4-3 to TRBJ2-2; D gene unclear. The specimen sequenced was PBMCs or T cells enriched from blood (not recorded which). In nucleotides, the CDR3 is TGCGCCAGCAGCCAAGATCGACAAGTCACCGGGGAGCTGTTTTTT. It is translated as CASSQDRQVTGELFF.